These T cell receptor beta chains were read from a single sample in a study of T cells after yellow fever vaccination. TCRdb re-called the 5' RACE reads through MiXCR, storing one row per CDR3 protein. The data show about 260,000 distinct CDR3 sequences, with 5.2% seen just once and under 3.5% held by the top ten. The sample here was CD4+ T cells sorted from PBMCs, taken on the day of the yellow fever booster vaccination. The origin of the receptors is a man younger than 35 who received the YFV17D yellow fever vaccine. The CDR3 runs from the conserved cysteine through the conserved F or W. Each record gives: clone size, J gene, V gene, D gene, CDR3 protein, CDR3 DNA. A D gene is named only where the DNA matches it firmly. Clone size appears in some rows only: once, few, many, or a class for an expanded clone.

NA	TRBJ1-3	TRBV10-3	NA	CAINPSPGAGGNTIYF	TGTGCCATCAATCCCTCCCCCGGGGCTGGTGGAAACACCATATATTTT
few	TRBJ2-2	TRBV12-3/TRBV12-4	TRBD2	CASSFISGRAGELFF	TGTGCCAGCAGTTTTATTAGCGGGAGGGCCGGGGAGCTGTTTTTT
many	TRBJ2-3	TRBV3-1	NA	CASTVRGADTQYF	TGTGCCAGCACCGTGAGGGGCGCAGATACGCAGTATTTT
few	TRBJ2-2	TRBV5-1	NA	CASSFSLGNTGELFF	TGCGCCAGCAGCTTTTCGCTGGGGAACACCGGGGAGCTGTTTTTT
NA	TRBJ1-3	TRBV3-1	NA	CASSPRDPSLVNTIYF	TGTGCCAGCAGCCCGCGGGACCCCAGTTTGGTCAACACCATATATTTT
few	TRBJ2-3	TRBV29-1	TRBD2	CSGSSSGGAIDTQYF	TGCAGCGGATCCTCTAGCGGGGGGGCGATAGATACGCAGTATTTT
NA	TRBJ2-2	TRBV11-3	NA	CASSPLPGGQTGELFF	TGTGCCAGCAGCCCCCTCCCCGGGGGTCAAACCGGGGAGCTGTTTTTT
NA	TRBJ2-5	TRBV12-3/TRBV12-4	NA	CASTSREQETQYF	TGTGCCAGCACCAGTAGGGAGCAAGAGACCCAGTACTTC
few	TRBJ2-2	TRBV6-5	TRBD2	CASSYLGLDTGELFF	TGTGCCAGCAGTTACTTGGGACTAGACACCGGGGAGCTGTTTTTT
few	TRBJ2-1	TRBV6-2/TRBV6-3	NA	CASIEYGTGNNEQFF	TGTGCCAGCATTGAGTATGGTACCGGGAACAATGAGCAGTTCTTC
NA	TRBJ2-2	TRBV20-1	NA	CSASAGPRPTGELFF	TGCAGTGCTAGTGCTGGCCCTAGACCCACCGGGGAGCTGTTTTTT
many	TRBJ1-4	TRBV7-2	NA	CASSSQWGAIATNEKLFF	TGTGCCAGCAGCTCCCAATGGGGAGCCATAGCAACTAATGAAAAACTGTTTTTT
NA	TRBJ2-5	TRBV20-1	NA	CSARDRGTQYF	TGCAGTGCTAGAGATCGAGGTACCCAGTACTTC
many	TRBJ2-1	TRBV18	TRBD1	CASSPRGQGLYNEQFF	TGTGCCAGCTCACCCCGGGGACAGGGGCTCTACAATGAGCAGTTCTTC
many	TRBJ1-1	TRBV7-9	NA	CASSLLTENTEAFF	TGTGCCAGCAGCTTACTGACAGAGAACACTGAAGCTTTCTTT
many	TRBJ2-5	TRBV7-8	NA	CASSFTDQETQYF	TGTGCCAGCAGCTTTACAGACCAAGAGACCCAGTACTTC
few	TRBJ1-2	TRBV12-3/TRBV12-4	NA	CASSLARANYGYTF	TGTGCCAGCAGTTTAGCCCGAGCTAACTATGGCTACACCTTC
few	TRBJ2-3	TRBV9	TRBD1	CASSRRQGDTQYF	TGTGCCAGCAGCCGCAGACAGGGAGATACGCAGTATTTT
NA	TRBJ2-2	TRBV3-1	TRBD2	CASSQAISGGGGELFF	TGTGCCAGCAGCCAGGCGATTAGCGGGGGAGGCGGGGAGCTGTTTTTT
NA	TRBJ2-7	TRBV9	NA	CASSVAISDSKQYF	TGTGCCAGCAGCGTAGCGATCAGTGACTCTAAGCAGTACTTC
NA	TRBJ2-2	TRBV9	TRBD1	CASSVGGQGNTGELFF	TGTGCCAGCAGCGTCGGGGGACAGGGGAACACCGGGGAGCTGTTTTTT
few	TRBJ2-3	TRBV28	TRBD2	CASSRTSVDTQYF	TGTGCCAGCAGCAGGACTAGCGTAGATACGCAGTATTTT
many	TRBJ2-5	TRBV7-2	NA	CASSSMGRRETQYF	TGTGCCAGCAGCTCCATGGGTCGGCGAGAGACCCAGTACTTC
many	TRBJ1-1	TRBV5-1	NA	CASSLEAGLTEAFF	TGCGCCAGCAGCTTGGAGGCAGGGTTGACTGAAGCTTTCTTT
many	TRBJ1-3	TRBV4-2	TRBD1	CASSQEVGTAGNTIYF	TGTGCCAGCAGCCAAGAGGTGGGGACAGCAGGAAACACCATATATTTT
NA	TRBJ1-6	TRBV2	TRBD1	CATRGEGDSPLHF	TGTGCCACCAGGGGGGAAGGGGATTCACCCCTCCACTTT
NA	TRBJ1-1	TRBV6-1	NA	CASSEVTANTEAFF	TGTGCCAGCAGTGAAGTGACAGCGAACACTGAAGCTTTCTTT
many	TRBJ2-3	TRBV6-1	NA	CASSEMVDTDTQYF	TGTGCCAGCAGTGAAATGGTGGACACAGATACGCAGTATTTT
NA	TRBJ1-2	TRBV29-1	NA	CSADPHGGAGLGGYGYTF	TGCAGCGCCGACCCCCACGGGGGCGCGGGGCTGGGAGGGTATGGCTACACCTTC
few	TRBJ1-4	TRBV14	NA	CASRGGRGANEKLFF	TGTGCCAGCAGAGGAGGAAGGGGAGCTAATGAAAAACTGTTTTTT
NA	TRBJ2-4	TRBV21-1	NA	CASSKGWGRCGKNIQYF	TGTGCCAGCAGCAAAGGCTGGGGGCGGTGTGGCAAAAACATTCAGTACTTC
many	TRBJ1-2	TRBV20-1	NA	CSARTGTNYGYTF	TGCAGTGCTAGGACAGGAACTAACTATGGCTACACCTTC
few	TRBJ2-2	TRBV20-1	TRBD1	CSAKEGQGADTGELFF	TGCAGTGCTAAAGAGGGACAGGGGGCGGACACCGGGGAGCTGTTTTTT
NA	TRBJ2-3	TRBV3-1	TRBD2	CASSQAGGASTDTQYF	TGTGCCAGCAGCCAAGCGGGGGGGGCCAGCACAGATACGCAGTATTTT
many	TRBJ1-1	TRBV5-1	NA	CASSRGQQPEAFF	TGCGCCAGCAGCCGCGGACAGCAACCAGAAGCTTTCTTT
many	TRBJ2-5	TRBV4-3	NA	CASSQDRPGVGETQYF	TGCGCCAGCAGCCAAGATCGGCCGGGGGTGGGAGAGACCCAGTACTTC
NA	TRBJ2-3	TRBV6-2/TRBV6-3	TRBD1	CASSTPRDRDTDTQYF	TGTGCCAGCAGTACCCCCCGGGACAGGGACACAGATACGCAGTATTTT
few	TRBJ1-2	TRBV6-1	NA	CASRGPGTRYGYTF	TGTGCCAGCAGGGGACCGGGGACCCGCTATGGCTACACCTTC
NA	TRBJ2-7	TRBV7-2	TRBD1	CASSKTGFYSYEQYF	TGTGCCAGCAGTAAGACAGGGTTTTACTCCTACGAGCAGTACTTC
many	TRBJ2-1	TRBV5-1	NA	CASSLRAVGEQFF	TGCGCCAGCAGCTTGCGGGCAGTCGGGGAGCAGTTCTTC
NA	TRBJ2-2	TRBV5-1	NA	CASSSDGQSSGELFF	TGCGCCAGCAGCTCCGACGGACAGTCGTCTGGGGAGCTGTTTTTT
few	TRBJ1-5	TRBV6-1	TRBD1	CASSQSYRGSQPQHF	TGTGCCAGCTCACAAAGTTACAGGGGGAGCCAGCCCCAGCATTTT
few	TRBJ2-4	TRBV24-1	NA	CATSGAGSAKNIQYF	TGTGCCACCAGTGGGGCAGGGTCAGCCAAAAACATTCAGTACTTC
many	TRBJ2-3	TRBV20-1	NA	CSATGGADTQYF	TGCAGTGCTACAGGAGGCGCGGATACGCAGTATTTT
many	TRBJ2-3	TRBV18	TRBD2	CATIPGLAGTDTQYF	TGTGCCACCATACCGGGACTAGCAGGAACAGATACGCAGTATTTT
NA	TRBJ1-2	TRBV4-2	TRBD1	CASSHLRTGSYGYTF	TGTGCCAGCAGCCACTTAAGGACAGGGTCCTATGGCTACACCTTC
NA	TRBJ2-5	TRBV19	NA	CASSLDLGGLETQYF	TGTGCCAGTAGTTTGGACTTAGGAGGGCTAGAGACCCAGTACTTC